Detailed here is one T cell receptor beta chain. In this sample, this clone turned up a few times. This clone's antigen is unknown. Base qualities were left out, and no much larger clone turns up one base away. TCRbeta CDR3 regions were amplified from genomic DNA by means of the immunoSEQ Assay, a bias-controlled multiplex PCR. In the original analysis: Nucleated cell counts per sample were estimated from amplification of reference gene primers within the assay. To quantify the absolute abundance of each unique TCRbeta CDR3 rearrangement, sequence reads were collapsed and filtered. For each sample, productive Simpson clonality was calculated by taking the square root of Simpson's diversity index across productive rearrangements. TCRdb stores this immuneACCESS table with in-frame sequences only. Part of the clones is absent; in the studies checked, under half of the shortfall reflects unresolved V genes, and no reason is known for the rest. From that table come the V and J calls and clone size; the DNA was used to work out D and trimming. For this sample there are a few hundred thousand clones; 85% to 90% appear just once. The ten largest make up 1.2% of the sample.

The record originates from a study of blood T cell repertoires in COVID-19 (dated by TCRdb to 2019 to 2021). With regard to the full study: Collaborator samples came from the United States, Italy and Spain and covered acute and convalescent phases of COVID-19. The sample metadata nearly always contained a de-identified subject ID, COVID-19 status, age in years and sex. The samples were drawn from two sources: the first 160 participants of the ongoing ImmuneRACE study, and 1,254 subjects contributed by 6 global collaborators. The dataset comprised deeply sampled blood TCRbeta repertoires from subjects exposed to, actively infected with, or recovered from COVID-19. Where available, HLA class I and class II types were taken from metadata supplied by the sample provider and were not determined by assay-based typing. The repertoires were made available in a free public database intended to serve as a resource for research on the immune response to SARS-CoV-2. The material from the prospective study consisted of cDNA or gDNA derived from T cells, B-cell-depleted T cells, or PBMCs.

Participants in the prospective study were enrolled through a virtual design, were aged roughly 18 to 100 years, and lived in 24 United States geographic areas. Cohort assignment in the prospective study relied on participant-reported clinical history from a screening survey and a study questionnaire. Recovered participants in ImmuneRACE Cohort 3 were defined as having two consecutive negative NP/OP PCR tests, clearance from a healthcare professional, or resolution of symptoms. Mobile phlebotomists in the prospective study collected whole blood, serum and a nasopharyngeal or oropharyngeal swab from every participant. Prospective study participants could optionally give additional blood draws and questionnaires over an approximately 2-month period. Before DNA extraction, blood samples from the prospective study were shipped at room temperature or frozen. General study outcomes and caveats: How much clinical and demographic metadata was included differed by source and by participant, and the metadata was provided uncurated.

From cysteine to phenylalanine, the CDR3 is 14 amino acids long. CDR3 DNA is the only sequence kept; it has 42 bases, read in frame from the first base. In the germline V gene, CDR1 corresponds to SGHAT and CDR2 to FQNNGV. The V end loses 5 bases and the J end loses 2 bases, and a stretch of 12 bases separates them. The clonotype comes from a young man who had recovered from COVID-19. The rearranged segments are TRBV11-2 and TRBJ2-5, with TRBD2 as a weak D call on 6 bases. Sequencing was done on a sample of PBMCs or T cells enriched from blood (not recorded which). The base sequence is TGTGCCAGCAGCGCCCGGGACTTACAAGAGACCCAGTACTTC. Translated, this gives CASSARDLQETQYF.